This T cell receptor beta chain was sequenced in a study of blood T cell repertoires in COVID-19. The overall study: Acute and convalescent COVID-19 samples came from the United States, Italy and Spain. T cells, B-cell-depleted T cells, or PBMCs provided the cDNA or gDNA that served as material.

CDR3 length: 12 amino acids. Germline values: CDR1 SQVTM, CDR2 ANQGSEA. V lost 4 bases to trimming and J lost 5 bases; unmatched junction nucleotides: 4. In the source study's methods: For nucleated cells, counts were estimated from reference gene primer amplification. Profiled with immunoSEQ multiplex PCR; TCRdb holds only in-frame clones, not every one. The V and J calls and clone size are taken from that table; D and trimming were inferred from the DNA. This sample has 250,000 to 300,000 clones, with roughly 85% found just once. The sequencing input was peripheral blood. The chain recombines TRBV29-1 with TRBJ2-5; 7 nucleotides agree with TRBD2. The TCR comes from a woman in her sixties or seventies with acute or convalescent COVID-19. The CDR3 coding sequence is TGCAGCGTTGGTCACGGGGGGGAGACCCAGTACTTC. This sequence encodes CSVGHGGETQYF.